This is a list of T cell receptor beta chains from one sample in a study of blood T cell repertoires in COVID-19. Using immunoSEQ multiplex PCR, the repertoire was profiled, and TCRdb retains in-frame clones only, with some absent. This sample has more than 95,000 clones, with under 90% found just once. The sample was peripheral blood. The source of these receptors is an elderly man with acute or convalescent COVID-19. CDR3s include the opening cysteine and the closing phenylalanine or tryptophan. The D gene is left open where the match is weak. Only some rows state a clone size, as once, few, many or a class for expanded clones.

v_gene: TRBV7-2; j_gene: TRBJ2-2; abundance: NA; len: 16; d_gene: NA; CDR3nt: TGTGCCAGCAGCTTAGAGGGCTCAACAGGGACCGGGGAGCTGTTTTTT; CDR3aa: CASSLEGSTGTGELFF
v_gene: TRBV5-1; j_gene: TRBJ2-1; abundance: NA; len: 16; d_gene: TRBD2; CDR3nt: TGCGCCAGCAGTCCTGGACCTAGCGGGACTTACAATGAGCAGTTCTTC; CDR3aa: CASSPGPSGTYNEQFF
v_gene: TRBV11-2; j_gene: TRBJ2-1; abundance: NA; len: 16; d_gene: TRBD2; CDR3nt: TGTGCCAGCAGCTTAGGGGGAGGGAGCTCCTACAATGAGCAGTTCTTC; CDR3aa: CASSLGGGSSYNEQFF
v_gene: TRBV18; j_gene: TRBJ1-2; abundance: NA; len: 15; d_gene: TRBD1; CDR3nt: TGTGCCAGCTCACCGACGGGACAGGGGGAGAGGGGCTACACCTTC; CDR3aa: CASSPTGQGERGYTF
v_gene: TRBV6-2/TRBV6-3; j_gene: TRBJ2-7; abundance: NA; len: 14; d_gene: NA; CDR3nt: TGTGCCAGCAGCACCGAGACTAGGACCTACGAGCAGTACTTC; CDR3aa: CASSTETRTYEQYF
v_gene: TRBV10-2; j_gene: TRBJ1-5; abundance: once; len: 15; d_gene: TRBD1; CDR3nt: TGCGCCAGCAGTGAGTCTAGACAGGGGTGGGAGCCCCAGCATTTT; CDR3aa: CASSESRQGWEPQHF
v_gene: TRBV5-6; j_gene: TRBJ1-6; abundance: NA; len: 15; d_gene: NA; CDR3nt: TGTGCCAGCAGCTTGGGACGGGGGTACAATTCACCCCTCCACTTT; CDR3aa: CASSLGRGYNSPLHF
v_gene: TRBV28; j_gene: TRBJ1-2; abundance: NA; len: 15; d_gene: NA; CDR3nt: TGTGCCAGCAGTGGAGGTGGGGGGGCGCTGAGAGGCTACACCTTC; CDR3aa: CASSGGGGALRGYTF
v_gene: TRBV7-2; j_gene: TRBJ1-2; abundance: NA; len: 16; d_gene: NA; CDR3nt: TGTGCCAGCAGCCTAGGAGGGGGGGCGCAGAACTATGGCTACACCTTC; CDR3aa: CASSLGGGAQNYGYTF
v_gene: TRBV28; j_gene: TRBJ2-3; abundance: NA; len: 14; d_gene: NA; CDR3nt: TGTGCCAGCAGCATACTAACTCATGCAGATACGCAGTATTTT; CDR3aa: CASSILTHADTQYF
v_gene: TRBV7-8; j_gene: TRBJ1-5; abundance: NA; len: 12; d_gene: NA; CDR3nt: TGTGCCAGCAGCCCTCTAAATCAGCCCCAGCATTTT; CDR3aa: CASSPLNQPQHF
v_gene: TRBV25-1; j_gene: TRBJ2-3; abundance: NA; len: 12; d_gene: NA; CDR3nt: TGTGCCAGCAGTGCCCTTCGGGGGAAGCAGTATTTT; CDR3aa: CASSALRGKQYF
v_gene: TRBV3-1/TRBV3-2; j_gene: TRBJ2-3; abundance: NA; len: 17; d_gene: NA; CDR3nt: TGTGCCAGCAGCCAAGCAAAATTTACTAGCAAGGCAGATACGCAGTATTTT; CDR3aa: CASSQAKFTSKADTQYF
v_gene: TRBV28; j_gene: TRBJ2-1; abundance: NA; len: 15; d_gene: TRBD2; CDR3nt: TGTGCCACCCCGGGTAGCGGGAGGGTCTACAATGAGCAGTTCTTC; CDR3aa: CATPGSGRVYNEQFF
v_gene: TRBV12-3/TRBV12-4; j_gene: TRBJ2-3; abundance: NA; len: 11; d_gene: NA; CDR3nt: TGTGCCAGCAGTTCTATCCATACGCAGTATTTT; CDR3aa: CASSSIHTQYF
v_gene: TRBV19; j_gene: TRBJ2-1; abundance: NA; len: 15; d_gene: NA; CDR3nt: TGTGCCAGTAGTATAGTAGCGGCATCCTACAATGAGCAGTTCTTC; CDR3aa: CASSIVAASYNEQFF
v_gene: TRBV7-2; j_gene: TRBJ2-7; abundance: NA; len: 15; d_gene: NA; CDR3nt: TGTGCCAGCAGCTTAGGGGGTAGCGGCTCCTACGAGCAGTACTTC; CDR3aa: CASSLGGSGSYEQYF
v_gene: TRBV5-1; j_gene: TRBJ2-7; abundance: NA; len: 16; d_gene: NA; CDR3nt: TGCGCCAGCAGCGCGGATACAGGAAAGAAGTCCTACGAGCAGTACTTC; CDR3aa: CASSADTGKKSYEQYF
v_gene: TRBV5-1; j_gene: TRBJ2-7; abundance: NA; len: 20; d_gene: NA; CDR3nt: TGCGCCAGCAGCTTGGGCGCCGGGGTAGGTTCTATCCTACGACGGGGCGAGCAGTACTTC; CDR3aa: CASSLGAGVGSILRRGEQYF
v_gene: TRBV27; j_gene: TRBJ2-1; abundance: NA; len: 16; d_gene: TRBD2; CDR3nt: TGTGCCAGCAGACTATTAGCGGGAGGCCGCGGCGATGAGCAGTTCTTC; CDR3aa: CASRLLAGGRGDEQFF
v_gene: TRBV7-2; j_gene: TRBJ1-5; abundance: NA; len: 13; d_gene: NA; CDR3nt: TGTGCCAGCAGGCAGGGGCGCTGGCAGCCCCAGCATTTT; CDR3aa: CASRQGRWQPQHF
v_gene: TRBV5-4; j_gene: TRBJ1-2; abundance: NA; len: 14; d_gene: TRBD1; CDR3nt: TGTGCCAGCAGCTTGTTGCAGGGGGACTATGGCTACACCTTC; CDR3aa: CASSLLQGDYGYTF
v_gene: TRBV11-3; j_gene: TRBJ2-2; abundance: NA; len: 14; d_gene: NA; CDR3nt: TGTGCCAGCAGCTTATCTGTACTCACGGGGGAGCTGTTTTTT; CDR3aa: CASSLSVLTGELFF
v_gene: TRBV19; j_gene: TRBJ2-3; abundance: NA; len: 13; d_gene: NA; CDR3nt: TGTGCCAGTATGTTGGGAGGCGCAGATACGCAGTATTTT; CDR3aa: CASMLGGADTQYF
v_gene: TRBV18; j_gene: TRBJ2-5; abundance: NA; len: 14; d_gene: NA; CDR3nt: TGTGCCAGCTCACCACCGTCCAGGGATGAGACCCAGTACTTC; CDR3aa: CASSPPSRDETQYF
v_gene: TRBV12-3/TRBV12-4; j_gene: TRBJ1-2; abundance: NA; len: 13; d_gene: TRBD1; CDR3nt: TGTGCCAGCAGTCTGGGGACAGTCGTAAGCTACACCTTC; CDR3aa: CASSLGTVVSYTF
v_gene: TRBV7-2; j_gene: TRBJ2-3; abundance: NA; len: 15; d_gene: NA; CDR3nt: TGTGCCAGCAGCTTAGTTCAGGGAAGCACAGATACGCAGTATTTT; CDR3aa: CASSLVQGSTDTQYF
v_gene: TRBV7-9; j_gene: TRBJ1-1; abundance: NA; len: 15; d_gene: NA; CDR3nt: TGTGCCAGCAGCTCGCTCAGGGGCTCCAACACTGAAGCTTTCTTT; CDR3aa: CASSSLRGSNTEAFF
v_gene: TRBV29-1; j_gene: TRBJ2-5; abundance: NA; len: 12; d_gene: NA; CDR3nt: TGCAGCGTTGCCGGGACACTGGAGACCCAGTACTTC; CDR3aa: CSVAGTLETQYF